These T cell receptor beta chains were read from a single sample in a study of human CD4 T cells and Enterobacteriaceae. Produced via immunoSEQ multiplex PCR; TCRdb's table is partial and in-frame only. Here the sample spans hundreds of clones, 30% to 45% being singletons. Sequencing used bacteria-reactive CD4+ T cells grown in culture. Receptors were obtained from a human donor in good health. Both conserved end residues are part of each CDR3. Fields, in order: V gene, J gene, CDR3 length, CDR3 protein.

TRBV5-5,TRBJ2-7,15,CASSSSSGTSYEQYF
TRBV4-3,TRBJ1-1,13,CASSQGQNTEAFF
TRBV30,TRBJ1-3,13,CAWRDNSGNTIYF
TRBV5-8,TRBJ1-2,14,CASSLPGRSKGYTF